This entry features one T cell receptor (beta chain) sequence. The antigen remains undetermined. One end of the junction varies from germline; a read error may be responsible. The data derive from a study of blood T cells in healthy people across ages. For the second PCR, which ran for roughly 7 to 11 cycles, a sample-barcoded 5' primer and a J-beta primer mix were used. Tagging of each cDNA molecule was performed by a template-switch adaptor with 12 random nucleotides. The study obtained at least 2.5 million CDR3-containing paired-end reads from every sample. Using its own MiXCR run on the 5' RACE reads, TCRdb lists one record per CDR3 protein. The sample consists of about 570,000 distinct CDR3 sequences, 27% of them appearing once. The CDR3 runs to 12 residues. Germline V gene data show CDR1 as SNHLY and CDR2 as FYNNEI. Per sample, extraction of total RNA gave at least 5.5 micrograms in every case.

Broader study findings: A roughly linear fall in TCR beta diversity per million T cells was seen with increasing age.

The chain has TRBV2 and TRBJ2-4; no reliable D call. Material for sequencing was blood. The clonotype originates from a woman aged 70 to 79 in good health. The DNA for the CDR3 is TGTGCCAGCAGTGACTCCCTTCTGATATTCTTCTTC. Amino acids: CASSDSLLIFFF.